This T cell receptor beta chain is drawn from a study of identical twins (dated by TCRdb to the mid-2010s). Regarding the complete study: To test whether fetal clonotypes persist, the study used deep sequencing on TCR alpha and beta repertoires from monozygotic twins, unrelated adults of various ages, and cord blood. Replicate twin experiments were performed at different times using different library preparation protocols to rule out contamination. General findings and caveats noted by the study authors: Fewer insertions were carried by abundant cord blood beta clonotypes; a weaker similar trend was observed in young adult naive repertoires, while no such trend was observed in memory repertoires. Zero-insertion analyses could be partly confounded by invariant T cells such as MAIT and iNKT, although diverse VJ usage argued against such confounding for most clonotypes. Compared with coincidental sharing between unrelated individuals, out-of-frame TCR alpha sequences shared between twins showed an excess of sequences with low generation probability. Out-of-frame TCR alpha sharing in monozygotic twins was systematically underestimated by recombination models, whereas sharing between unrelated individuals was in agreement with the recombination models. Because the same donors could not be followed over many years, conclusions were based on cross-sectional statistical analysis. A weaker excess of twin sharing was found in beta out-of-frame sequences because the signal-to-noise ratio was lowered by fewer shared sequences.

V loses 3 bases at its end and J loses 2 bases; junction bases beyond the gene matches: 8. The germline V gene supplies CDR1 SGHTA and CDR2 FQGNSA. Inclusive of the bounding cysteine and phenylalanine, the CDR3 is 18 residues long. Only the CDR3 portion is preserved as DNA: 54 bases, with reading frame beginning at the first base. This clonotype was observed a handful of times. Its specific antigen is unknown. Base qualities are not at hand, and no much larger clone is one base apart. Preparation of the library involved 5' RACE. Sequenced on an Illumina HiSeq 2000. Template switching added a universal primer binding site, and the final cDNA carried a unique molecular identifier that allowed TCR cDNA molecules to be counted accurately. Specific primers in the conserved constant-segment region were used to synthesize first-strand cDNA for the TCR alpha and beta chains. Each cDNA library was double barcoded, with a SMART-Mk sample barcode plus Illumina barcodes, to control for contamination. TruSeq adapter sequences along with Illumina sample barcodes were introduced in two successive PCR steps. Sequencing of the TCR alpha and beta cDNA libraries was done on the Illumina HiSeq platform using custom primers. The paper's data handling went like this. MiGEC was used to process raw reads and extract unique molecular identifiers, and MiXCR was used to find CDR3 positions. For each individual, recombination models were inferred using an EM algorithm with the repgenHMM and IGoR tools. Shared clonotypes were analyzed with the tcR package in R, and sharing was normalized by the product of cloneset sizes. To study raw recombination free of thymic and clonal selection effects, out-of-frame nonproductive sequences were analyzed. Using fastp at Q25 and MiXCR, TCRdb reprocessed the public reads and kept productive beta chains. Entries are consolidated by CDR3 protein sequence, retaining the most common genes and DNA. None of the V and J calls come from the authors' own analysis; TCRdb made them. This sample lists some 1,600,000 distinct CDR3 sequences; under 35% were detected once. The leading ten clones occupy 0.25% to 0.3% of the sample.

Every donor in the study was a healthy Caucasian. Sequences were obtained from cord blood. The chain was built from TRBV7-2 and TRBJ2-7, and TRBD2 aligns with 15 junction nucleotides. This clonotype was sampled from a newborn girl in good health. The nucleotides read TGTGCCAGCAGCTTCTACGCGGGACTAGCGGGGGGCACCTACGAGCAGTACTTC. The resulting protein is CASSFYAGLAGGTYEQYF.